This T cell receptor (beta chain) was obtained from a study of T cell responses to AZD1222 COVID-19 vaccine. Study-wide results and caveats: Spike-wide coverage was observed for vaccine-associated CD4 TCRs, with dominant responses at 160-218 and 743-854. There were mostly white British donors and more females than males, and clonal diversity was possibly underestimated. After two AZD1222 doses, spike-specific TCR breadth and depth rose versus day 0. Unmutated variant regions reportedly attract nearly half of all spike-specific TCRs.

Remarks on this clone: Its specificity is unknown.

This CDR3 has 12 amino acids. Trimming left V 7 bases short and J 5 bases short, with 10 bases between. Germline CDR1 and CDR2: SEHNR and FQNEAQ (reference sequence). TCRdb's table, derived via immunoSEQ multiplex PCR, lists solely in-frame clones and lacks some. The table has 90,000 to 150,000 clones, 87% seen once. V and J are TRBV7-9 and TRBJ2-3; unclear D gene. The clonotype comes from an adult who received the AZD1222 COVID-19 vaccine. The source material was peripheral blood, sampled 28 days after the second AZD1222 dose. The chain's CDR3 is CASTPYQDTQYF. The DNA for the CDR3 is TGTGCCAGCACCCCGTACCAAGATACGCAGTATTTT.